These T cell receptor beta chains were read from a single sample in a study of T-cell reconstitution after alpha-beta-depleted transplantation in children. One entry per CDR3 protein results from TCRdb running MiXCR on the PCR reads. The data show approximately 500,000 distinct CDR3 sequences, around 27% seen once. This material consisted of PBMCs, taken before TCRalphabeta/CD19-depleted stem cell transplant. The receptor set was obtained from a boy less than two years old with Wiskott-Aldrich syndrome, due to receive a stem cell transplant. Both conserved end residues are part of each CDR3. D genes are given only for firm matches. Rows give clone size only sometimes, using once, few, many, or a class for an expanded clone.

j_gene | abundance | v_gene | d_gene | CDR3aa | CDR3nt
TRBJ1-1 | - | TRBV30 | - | CASDLAFF | TGTGCCTCCGATCTAGCTTTCTTT
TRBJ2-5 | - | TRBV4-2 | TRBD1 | CASSQDLTGEETQYF | TGTGCCAGCAGCCAAGATCTTACAGGGGAAGAGACCCAGTACTTC
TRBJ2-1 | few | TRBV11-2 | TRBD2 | CASSLASGSNNEQFF | TGTGCCAGCAGCTTAGCTAGCGGGAGCAACAATGAGCAGTTCTTC
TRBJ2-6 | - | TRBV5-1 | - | CANSFPDTGSGANVLTF | TGCGCCAACAGCTTTCCCGACACAGGGTCCGGGGCCAACGTCCTGACTTTC
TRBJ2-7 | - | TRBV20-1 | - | CSARDLLRAYEQYF | TGCAGTGCTAGAGATCTTCTACGGGCCTACGAGCAGTACTTC
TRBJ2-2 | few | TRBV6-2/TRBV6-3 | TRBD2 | CASSSPSGWTGELFF | TGTGCCAGCAGTTCGCCTAGCGGTTGGACCGGGGAGCTGTTTTTT
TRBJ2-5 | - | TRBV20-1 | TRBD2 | CSAREGGRPRGETQYF | TGCAGTGCTAGAGAGGGGGGGAGGCCCCGGGGAGAGACCCAGTACTTC
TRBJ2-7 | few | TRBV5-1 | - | CASSALGTQAYEQYF | TGCGCCAGCAGCGCGCTAGGGACCCAGGCCTACGAGCAGTACTTC
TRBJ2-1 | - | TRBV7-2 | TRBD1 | CASSSRQGISYNEQFF | TGTGCCAGCAGCTCAAGACAGGGAATCTCCTACAATGAGCAGTTCTTC
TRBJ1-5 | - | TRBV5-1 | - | CASSLSSGVQPQHF | TGCGCCAGCAGCTTGTCTTCAGGGGTGCAGCCCCAGCATTTT
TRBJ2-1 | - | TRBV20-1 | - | CSARGQRASSYNEQFF | TGCAGTGCTAGAGGCCAGCGGGCGAGCTCCTACAATGAGCAGTTCTTC
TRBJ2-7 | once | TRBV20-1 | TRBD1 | CSASPGTGLAYEQYF | TGCAGTGCTTCCCCCGGGACAGGGCTAGCCTACGAGCAGTACTTC
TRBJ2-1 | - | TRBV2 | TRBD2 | CASSAVSGKGDF | TGTGCCAGCAGTGCAGTTAGCGGGAAAGGGGACTTC
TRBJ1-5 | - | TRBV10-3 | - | CAISEAGPNQPQHF | TGTGCCATCAGTGAAGCAGGGCCCAATCAGCCCCAGCATTTT
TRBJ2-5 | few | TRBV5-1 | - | CASSLGITRAKETQYF | TGCGCCAGCAGCTTGGGTATCACTAGGGCTAAAGAGACCCAGTACTTC
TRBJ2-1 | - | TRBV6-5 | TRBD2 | CASSYAGLAYNEQFF | TGTGCCAGCAGTTACGCGGGACTAGCCTACAATGAGCAGTTCTTC
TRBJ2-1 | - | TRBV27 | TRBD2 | CACRPLAGDNEQFF | TGTGCCTGCCGCCCCCTAGCGGGGGACAATGAGCAGTTCTTC
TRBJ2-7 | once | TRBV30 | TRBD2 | CAWSSGNLNEQYF | TGTGCCTGGTCTAGCGGGAATCTGAACGAGCAGTACTTC
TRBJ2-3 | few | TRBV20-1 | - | CSARVQGPDTQYF | TGCAGTGCTAGAGTTCAGGGGCCAGATACGCAGTATTTT
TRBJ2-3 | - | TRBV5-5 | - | CASSVRLISTDTQYF | TGTGCCAGCAGCGTGAGACTAATTTCCACAGATACGCAGTATTTT
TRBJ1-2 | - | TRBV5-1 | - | CASSPKGPLLQPYGYTF | TGCGCCAGCAGCCCGAAGGGGCCCCTCCTACAACCTTATGGCTACACCTTC
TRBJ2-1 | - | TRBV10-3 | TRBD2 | CAISDSGRARDEQFF | TGTGCCATCAGTGATAGCGGGAGGGCTCGAGATGAGCAGTTCTTC
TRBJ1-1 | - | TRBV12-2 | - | CASRLGTRDRAEAFF | TGTGCAAGTCGCTTAGGGACCCGGGACAGAGCTGAAGCTTTCTTT
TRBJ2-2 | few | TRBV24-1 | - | CATSESDGVELFF | TGTGCCACCAGTGAGTCTGACGGGGTGGAGCTGTTTTTT
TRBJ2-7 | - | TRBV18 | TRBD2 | CASSPLSGRNYEQYF | TGTGCCAGCTCACCTCTGAGCGGGAGGAACTACGAGCAGTACTTC
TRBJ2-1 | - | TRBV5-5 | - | CASSLVTTPQFF | TGTGCCAGCAGCTTGGTAACGACGCCACAGTTCTTC
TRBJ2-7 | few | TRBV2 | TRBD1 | CASNRWTGPEQYF | TGTGCCAGCAACCGCTGGACAGGGCCCGAGCAGTACTTC
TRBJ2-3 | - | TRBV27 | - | CASSLWRGSGTDTQYF | TGTGCCAGCAGTTTATGGAGGGGGTCGGGCACAGATACGCAGTATTTT
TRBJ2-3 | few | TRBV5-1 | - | CASSVDGIHTDTQYF | TGCGCCAGCAGCGTGGACGGGATACACACAGATACGCAGTATTTT
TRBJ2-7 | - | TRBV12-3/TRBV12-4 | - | CASSLAEISEQYF | TGTGCCAGCAGTTTAGCGGAGATAAGCGAGCAGTACTTC
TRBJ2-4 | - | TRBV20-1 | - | CSARDVRELAKNIQYF | TGCAGTGCTAGAGATGTGAGAGAACTAGCCAAAAACATTCAGTACTTC
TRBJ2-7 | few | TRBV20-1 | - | CSAREGRLWGNYEQYF | TGCAGTGCTAGAGAAGGACGACTCTGGGGGAATTACGAGCAGTACTTC
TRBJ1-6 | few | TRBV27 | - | CASSQGGSPLHF | TGTGCCAGCAGCCAGGGTGGCTCACCCCTCCACTTT
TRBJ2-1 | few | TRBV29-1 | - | CSVEGGNTYNEQFF | TGCAGCGTTGAAGGTGGGAACACTTACAATGAGCAGTTCTTC
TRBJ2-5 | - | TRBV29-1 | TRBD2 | CSVVGTSGSLETQYF | TGCAGCGTGGTAGGGACTAGCGGGAGTTTGGAGACCCAGTACTTC
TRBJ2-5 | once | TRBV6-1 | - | CASSERSLATQYF | TGTGCCAGCAGTGAACGGAGCCTAGCGACCCAGTACTTC
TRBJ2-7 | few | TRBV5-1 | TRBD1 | CASSPRVSQGASREQYF | TGCGCCAGCAGCCCGAGGGTGAGTCAGGGGGCCTCGAGGGAGCAGTACTTC
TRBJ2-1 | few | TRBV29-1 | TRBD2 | CSVDRRLAGYYNEQFF | TGCAGCGTTGATCGACGACTAGCGGGGTATTACAATGAGCAGTTCTTC